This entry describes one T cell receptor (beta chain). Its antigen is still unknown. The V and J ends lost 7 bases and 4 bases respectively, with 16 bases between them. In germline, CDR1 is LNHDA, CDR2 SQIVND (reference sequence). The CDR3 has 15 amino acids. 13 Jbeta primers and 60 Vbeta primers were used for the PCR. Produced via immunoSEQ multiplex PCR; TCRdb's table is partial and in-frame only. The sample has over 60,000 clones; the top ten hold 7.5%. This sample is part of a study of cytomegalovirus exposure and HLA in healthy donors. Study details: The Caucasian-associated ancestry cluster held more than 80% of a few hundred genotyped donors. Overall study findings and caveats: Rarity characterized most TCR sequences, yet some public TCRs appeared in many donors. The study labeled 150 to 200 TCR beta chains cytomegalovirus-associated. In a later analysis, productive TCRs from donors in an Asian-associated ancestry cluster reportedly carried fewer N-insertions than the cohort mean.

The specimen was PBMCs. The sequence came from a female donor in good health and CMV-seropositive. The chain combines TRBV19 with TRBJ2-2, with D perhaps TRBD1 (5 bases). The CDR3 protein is CASNPLGVLTGELFF. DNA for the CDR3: TGTGCCAGTAACCCCCTAGGGGTCCTCACCGGGGAGCTGTTTTTT.